This TCR beta chain was found in a study of beta chain features in type 1 diabetes. Whole-study findings and limits: For patients, the naive, central memory and Treg TCRB repertoires appeared more alike than for healthy donors. Researchers cautioned that cDNA sequencing could over-represent cells with high TCR expression. Insertions at VDJ junctions were less frequent in type 1 diabetes patients. These patients also deleted more nucleotides at the same junctions. Across all four CD4+ subsets, people with type 1 diabetes showed modestly shorter TCRB CDR3s.

Expressed TCRB transcripts were sequenced after all isolated RNA was converted to cDNA. Using immunoSEQ multiplex PCR, the repertoire was profiled, and TCRdb retains in-frame clones only, with some absent. The table has approximately 170,000 clones, under 9.5% seen once. This clone occurred a few times. Its antigen is not identified. Sorting produced populations that all topped 95% purity. Specimen: central memory CD4+ T cells from blood. The clonotype originates from a man aged 18 to 30 with type 1 diabetes.

This CDR3 is CASIKRLADYNEQFF. The CDR3 nucleotides are TGTGCCAGCATTAAACGACTAGCGGACTACAATGAGCAGTTCTTC. This chain links TRBV13 with TRBJ2-1, with 9 bases matching TRBD2. This CDR3 contains 15 residues. V was pared by 7 bases and J by 3 bases, with 7 bases of the junction left unmatched. The germline V gene has CDR1 PRHDT and CDR2 FYEKMQ (reference sequence).